These T cell receptor beta chains were read from a single sample in a study of T cell repertoires in cytomegalovirus infection. Via MiXCR, TCRdb re-called the reads, giving one row per CDR3 protein. The table shows approximately 500,000 distinct CDR3 sequences, with 10% to 12% occurring only once. The sequenced sample was PBMCs. Receptors were obtained from a human donor in good health (CMV status not recorded). Some clones in this sample may be carry-over from other donors' samples. Both conserved end residues are part of each CDR3. The order of the fields is CDR3 protein, J gene, V gene.

CDR3: CASSLGNTGIREQFF
J: TRBJ2-1
V: TRBV27

CDR3: CASSSRWDNSPLHF
J: TRBJ1-6
V: TRBV5-5

CDR3: CASSMGTGQKRFF
J: TRBJ2-1
V: TRBV19

CDR3: CASSYSDRGGTF
J: TRBJ1-2
V: TRBV6-2/TRBV6-3

CDR3: CASSFQGAGYGYTF
J: TRBJ1-2
V: TRBV7-2

CDR3: CASSQEAGLHTYEQYF
J: TRBJ2-7
V: TRBV4-2

CDR3: CASSLRLPGANVLTF
J: TRBJ2-6
V: TRBV12-3/TRBV12-4

CDR3: CASSLGDFGEAFF
J: TRBJ1-1
V: TRBV5-1

CDR3: CASSVAKTGEDYGYTF
J: TRBJ1-2
V: TRBV9

CDR3: CASSHLAGGRTGELFF
J: TRBJ2-2
V: TRBV6-5

CDR3: CASSLWDLLPSGNTIYF
J: TRBJ1-3
V: TRBV5-1

CDR3: CASSPLAGELFF
J: TRBJ2-2
V: TRBV5-6

CDR3: CASSQEVGGATDTQYF
J: TRBJ2-3
V: TRBV4-1

CDR3: CASSQPSSTPDTQYF
J: TRBJ2-3
V: TRBV3-1

CDR3: CASSIQTGGAYGYTF
J: TRBJ1-2
V: TRBV19

CDR3: CASTRQGRNNQPQHF
J: TRBJ1-5
V: TRBV28

CDR3: CASSFYGTGELFF
J: TRBJ2-2
V: TRBV5-4

CDR3: CASSLGPSEQISYEQYF
J: TRBJ2-7
V: TRBV4-2

CDR3: CASSLFKQGGYEQYF
J: TRBJ2-7
V: TRBV27

CDR3: CSVDSGRGRNEQFF
J: TRBJ2-1
V: TRBV29-1

CDR3: CASSPTGAVVQYF
J: TRBJ2-4
V: TRBV5-1

CDR3: CASSLDRPPAPQHF
J: TRBJ1-5
V: TRBV11-2

CDR3: CASPGLSTKSSNNEQFF
J: TRBJ2-1
V: TRBV6-1

CDR3: CASSLVSGATNTGELFF
J: TRBJ2-2
V: TRBV7-2